The TCR beta chain under discussion was sequenced for a study of T cells after yellow fever vaccination (dated by TCRdb to about 2019). Context from the whole study: The SMART-Seq v4 Ultra Low Input RNA kit was used to prepare libraries from fractions with low cell numbers. To follow T-cell clones before and after both primary and booster YFV17D yellow fever vaccination, bulk TCR alpha and beta repertoires underwent longitudinal sequencing. The cohort comprised two healthy male donors, one aged 18 to 30 and one aged 30 to 40 years. Blood samples were taken at several timepoints before and after primary and secondary immunization, and bulk PBMC replicates and cell subsets were isolated. Study-level results and caveats: Most clones expanded after primary vaccination (roughly 96% of CD4 and about 85% of CD8) were re-detected after the booster, suggesting that broad memory maintenance occurred. A small fraction of clonotypes appeared in both the CD4 and CD8 compartments, likely as a result of convergent recombination. The secondary T-cell response was found to be weaker but faster than the primary response, with a peak reached on day 5 rather than on day 15. Computational filtering was required because FACS-sorted repertoires could contain abundant contaminating clonotypes from the bulk population. Only a couple of donors were included in the study, so the extent to which the findings can be generalized is limited.

The treatment or condition label corresponds to: live attenuated yellow fever vaccine strain. At each blood-draw timepoint, two biological replicates of bulk PBMCs were collected. A standard Ficoll-Paque protocol was used to isolate PBMCs from peripheral blood. RNA was extracted with TriZol from bulk PBMCs, CD4 and CD8 fractions, and dextramer-positive and dextramer-negative fractions. In the case of this clonotype: Its target antigen remains unknown. No base quality values were provided; no much bigger clone lies one nucleotide off.

TCR cDNA was made using 5'RACE template switching, a step that added a universal primer site and unique molecular identifiers. Priming of cDNA synthesis was performed from both the TCR alpha and TCR beta constant segments. Library amplification involved two PCR steps, and the second step added sample barcodes and sequencing adapters. Sequencing of the libraries was done on either Illumina HiSeq 2500 (2x100 bp) or NovaSeq (2x150 bp). On the authors' methods: Demultiplexing of reads and collapsing into UMI consensus sequences were performed with MIGEC, and V(D)J alignment was carried out with MiXCR. Clonotypes responding to the vaccine were identified with edgeR on replicate PBMC samples, with the criteria of FDR below 0.01 and a log2 fold change above 5 up to day 15. CD4 or CD8 identity was assigned to each bulk clonotype according to whether the clonotype was present at higher abundance in the sequenced CD4 repertoire or the sequenced CD8 repertoire. TCRdb's own reprocessing of the public reads used fastp at Q25 and MiXCR and kept productive beta chains. Rows merge per CDR3 protein into single entries with the most common DNA and genes. The authors' filters were not applied to this entry. Across this sample there are a few hundred thousand distinct CDR3 sequences, with approximately 10% seen only once. Less than 20% of the sample belongs to the ten largest clones.

This clonotype originated in a man aged 18 to 29 who received the YFV17D yellow fever vaccine. Sequencing used PBMCs, obtained on the day of the first yellow fever vaccination.

The CDR3 here reads CASSLSTSGVDEQFF. The nucleotide sequence reads TGTGCCAGCAGCTTATCAACTAGCGGGGTGGATGAGCAGTTCTTC. This sequence uses TRBV7-2 and TRBJ2-1; 10 central nucleotides agree with TRBD2. Taken from cysteine to phenylalanine, the CDR3 has 15 residues. This entry keeps only the CDR3 DNA: 45 bases, framed from base 1. The CDR1 and CDR2 encoded by the germline V gene are SGHTA and FQGNSA. V lost 2 bases and J lost 8 bases, and the count of bases not matched to a germline gene is 6.